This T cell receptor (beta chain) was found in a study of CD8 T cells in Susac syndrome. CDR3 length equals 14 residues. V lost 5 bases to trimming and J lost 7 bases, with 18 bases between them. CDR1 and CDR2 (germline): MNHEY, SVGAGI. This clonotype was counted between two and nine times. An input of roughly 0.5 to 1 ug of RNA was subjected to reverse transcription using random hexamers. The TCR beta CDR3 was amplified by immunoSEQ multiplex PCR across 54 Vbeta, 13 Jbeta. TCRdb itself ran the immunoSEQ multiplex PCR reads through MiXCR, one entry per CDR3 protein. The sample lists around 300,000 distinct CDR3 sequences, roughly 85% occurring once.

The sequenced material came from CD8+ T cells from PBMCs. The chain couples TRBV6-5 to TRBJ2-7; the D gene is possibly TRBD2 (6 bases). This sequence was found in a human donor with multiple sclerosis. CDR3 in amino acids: CASSASEGSGEQYF. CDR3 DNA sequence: TGTGCCAGCAGTGCCTCGGAGGGCTCGGGAGAGCAGTACTTC.